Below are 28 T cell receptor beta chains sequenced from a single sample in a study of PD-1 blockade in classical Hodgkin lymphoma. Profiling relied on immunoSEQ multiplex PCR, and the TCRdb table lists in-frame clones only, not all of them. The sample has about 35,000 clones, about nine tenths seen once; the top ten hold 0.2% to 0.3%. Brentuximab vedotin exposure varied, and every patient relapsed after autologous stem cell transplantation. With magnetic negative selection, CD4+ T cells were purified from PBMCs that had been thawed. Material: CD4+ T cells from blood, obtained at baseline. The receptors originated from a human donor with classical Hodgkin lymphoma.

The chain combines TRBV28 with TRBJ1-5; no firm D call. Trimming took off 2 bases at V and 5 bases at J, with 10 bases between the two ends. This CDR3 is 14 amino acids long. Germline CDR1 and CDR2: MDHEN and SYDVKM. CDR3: CASSLVPDHQPQHF. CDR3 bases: TGTGCCAGCAGTTTAGTACCTGACCATCAGCCCCAGCATTTT.

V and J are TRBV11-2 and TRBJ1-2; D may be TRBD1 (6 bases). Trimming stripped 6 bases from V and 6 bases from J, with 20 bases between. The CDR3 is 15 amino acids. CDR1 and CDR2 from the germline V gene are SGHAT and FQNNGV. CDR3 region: CASSRGGHRANGYTF. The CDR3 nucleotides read TGTGCCAGCAGTCGAGGAGGACACAGGGCTAATGGCTACACCTTC.

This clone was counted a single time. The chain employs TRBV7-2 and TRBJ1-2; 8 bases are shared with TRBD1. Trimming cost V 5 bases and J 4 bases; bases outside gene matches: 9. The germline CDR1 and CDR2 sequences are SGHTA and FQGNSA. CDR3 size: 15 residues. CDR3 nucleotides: TGTGCCAGCAGCCGACCTAACGACAGGGGCTATGGCTACACCTTC. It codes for CASSRPNDRGYGYTF.

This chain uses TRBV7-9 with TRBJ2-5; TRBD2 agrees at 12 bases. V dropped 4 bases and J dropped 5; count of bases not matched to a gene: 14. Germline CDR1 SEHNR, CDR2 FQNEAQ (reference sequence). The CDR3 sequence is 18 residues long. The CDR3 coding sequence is TGTGCCAGCAGCTACCCCTCGGCTAGCGGGAGGGCCGCGGAGACCCAGTACTTC. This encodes CASSYPSASGRAAETQYF.

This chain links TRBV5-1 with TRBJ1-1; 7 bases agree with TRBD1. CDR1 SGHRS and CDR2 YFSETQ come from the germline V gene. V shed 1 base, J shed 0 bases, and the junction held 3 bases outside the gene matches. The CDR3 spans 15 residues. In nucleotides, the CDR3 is TGCGCCAGCAGCTTGTCCAGGGGGTTGAACACTGAAGCTTTCTTT. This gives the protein CASSLSRGLNTEAFF.

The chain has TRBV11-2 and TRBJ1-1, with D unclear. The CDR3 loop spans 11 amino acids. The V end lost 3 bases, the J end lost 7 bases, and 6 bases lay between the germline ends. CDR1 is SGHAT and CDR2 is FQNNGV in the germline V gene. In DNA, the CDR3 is TGTGCCAGCAGCTTTGGACTTGAAGCTTTCTTT. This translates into CASSFGLEAFF.

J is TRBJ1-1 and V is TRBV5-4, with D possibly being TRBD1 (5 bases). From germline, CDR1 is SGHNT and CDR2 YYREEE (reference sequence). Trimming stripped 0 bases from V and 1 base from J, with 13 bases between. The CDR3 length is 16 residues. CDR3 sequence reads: CASSLEGGGPNTEAFF. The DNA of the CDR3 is TGTGCCAGCAGCTTGGAAGGTGGGGGTCCGAACACTGAAGCTTTCTTT.

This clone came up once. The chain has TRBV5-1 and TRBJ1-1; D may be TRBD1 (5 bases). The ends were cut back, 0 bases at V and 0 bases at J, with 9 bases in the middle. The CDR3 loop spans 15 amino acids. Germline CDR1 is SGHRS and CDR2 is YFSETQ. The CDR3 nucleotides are TGCGCCAGCAGCTTGGAGTGGGGGATGAACACTGAAGCTTTCTTT. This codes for CASSLEWGMNTEAFF.

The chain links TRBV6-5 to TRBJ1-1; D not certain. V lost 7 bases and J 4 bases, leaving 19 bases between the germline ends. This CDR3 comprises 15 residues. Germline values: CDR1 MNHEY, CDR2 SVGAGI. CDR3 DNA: TGTGCCAGCATTCGGGAACCGCGGATGGCCACTGAAGCTTTCTTT. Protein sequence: CASIREPRMATEAFF.

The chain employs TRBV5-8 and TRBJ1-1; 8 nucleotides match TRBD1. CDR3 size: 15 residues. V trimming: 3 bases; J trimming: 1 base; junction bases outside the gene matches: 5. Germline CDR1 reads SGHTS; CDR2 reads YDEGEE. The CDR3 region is CASSSTGAKNTEAFF. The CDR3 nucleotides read TGTGCCAGCAGCTCGACAGGGGCAAAGAACACTGAAGCTTTCTTT.

In DNA form, the CDR3 reads TGCAGCGTTGAGTCTCAGGGGACCGGCTATGGCTACACCTTC. Its translation is CSVESQGTGYGYTF. V usage is TRBV29-1 and J usage is TRBJ1-2; tentative D call: TRBD1 (6 bases). V lost 3 bases and J lost 4, with 15 bases in between. The CDR3 is 14 amino acids. Germline V CDR1 and CDR2: SQVTM, ANQGSEA.

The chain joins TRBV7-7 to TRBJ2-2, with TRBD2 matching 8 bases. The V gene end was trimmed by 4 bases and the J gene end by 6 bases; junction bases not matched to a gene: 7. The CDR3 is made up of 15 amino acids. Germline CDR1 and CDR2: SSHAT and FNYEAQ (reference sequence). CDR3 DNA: TGTGCCAGCAGCTCCAGGACTAGCCGTTCCGGGGAGCTGTTTTTT. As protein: CASSSRTSRSGELFF.

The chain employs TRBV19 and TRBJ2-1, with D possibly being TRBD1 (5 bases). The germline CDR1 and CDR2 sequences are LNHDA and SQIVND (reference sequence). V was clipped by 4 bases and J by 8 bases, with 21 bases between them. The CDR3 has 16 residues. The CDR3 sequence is CASSRIRVLVTYEQFF. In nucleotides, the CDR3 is TGTGCCAGTAGTAGAATCAGGGTCCTGGTTACCTATGAGCAGTTCTTC. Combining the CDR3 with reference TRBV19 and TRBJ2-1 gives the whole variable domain DGGITQSPKYLFRKEGQNVTLSCEQNLNHDAMYWYRQDPGQGLRLIYYSQIVNDFQKGDIAEGYSVSREKKESFPLTVTSAQKNPTAFYLCASSRIRVLVTYEQFFGPGTRLTVL.

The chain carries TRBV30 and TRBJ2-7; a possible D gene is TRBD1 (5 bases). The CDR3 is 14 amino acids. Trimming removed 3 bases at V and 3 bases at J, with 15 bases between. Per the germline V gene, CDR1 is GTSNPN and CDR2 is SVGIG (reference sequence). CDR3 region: CAWRDKRKYYEQYF. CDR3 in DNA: TGTGCCTGGAGGGACAAGCGAAAGTACTACGAGCAGTACTTC.

The CDR3 loop is CASSSSRRNYEQYF. As DNA, the CDR3 is TGTGCCAGTAGTTCCAGCAGAAGAAACTACGAGCAGTACTTC. The chain is built from TRBV19 and TRBJ2-7; D not certain. The CDR3 is 14 residues long. The V gene's germline CDR1 is LNHDA and CDR2 SQIVND (reference sequence). V lost 5 bases to trimming and J lost 3 bases, with 14 bases between them.

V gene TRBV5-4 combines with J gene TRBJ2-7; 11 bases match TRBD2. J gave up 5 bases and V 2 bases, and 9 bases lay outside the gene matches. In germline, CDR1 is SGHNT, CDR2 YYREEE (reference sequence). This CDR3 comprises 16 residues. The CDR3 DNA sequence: TGTGCCAGCAGCTTTAGAGTAGCGGGAGGGCCAGACGAGCAGTACTTC. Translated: CASSFRVAGGPDEQYF.

The CDR3: CASSRGTDRNTIYF. The CDR3 DNA is TGTGCCAGCAGCCGTGGGACAGATCGGAACACCATATATTTT. This chain uses TRBV7-6 with TRBJ1-3, with 7 bases matching TRBD1. CDR1 and CDR2 (germline): SGHVS, FNYEAQ. This CDR3 has 14 amino acids. V was clipped by 5 bases and J by 7 bases; unmatched bases: 8. The full variable domain, in which reference TRBV7-6 and TRBJ1-3 provide the parts outside the CDR3, is GAGVSQSPRYKVTKRGQDVALRCDPISGHVSLYWYRQALGQGPEFLTYFNYEAQQDKSGLPNDRFSAERPEGSISTLTIQRTEQRDSAMYRCASSRGTDRNTIYFGEGSWLTVV.

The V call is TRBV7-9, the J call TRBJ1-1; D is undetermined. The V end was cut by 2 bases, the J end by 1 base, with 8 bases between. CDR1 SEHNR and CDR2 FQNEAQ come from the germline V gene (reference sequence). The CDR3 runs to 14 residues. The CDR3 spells CASSLTGRNTEAFF. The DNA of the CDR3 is TGTGCCAGCAGCTTAACCGGACGGAACACTGAAGCTTTCTTT.

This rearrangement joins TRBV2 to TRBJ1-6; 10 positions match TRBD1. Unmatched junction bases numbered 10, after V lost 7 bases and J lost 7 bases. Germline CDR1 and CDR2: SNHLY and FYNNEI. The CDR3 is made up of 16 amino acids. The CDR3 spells CASTRLRQGANSPLHF. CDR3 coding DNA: TGTGCCAGCACCCGTCTGAGACAGGGGGCGAATTCACCCCTCCACTTT.

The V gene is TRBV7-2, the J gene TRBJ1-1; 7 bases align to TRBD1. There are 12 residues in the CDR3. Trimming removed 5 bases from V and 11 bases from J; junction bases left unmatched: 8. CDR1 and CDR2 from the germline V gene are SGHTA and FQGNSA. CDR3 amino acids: CASSRDRVGAFF. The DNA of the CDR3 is TGTGCCAGCAGCCGCGACAGGGTAGGTGCTTTCTTT.

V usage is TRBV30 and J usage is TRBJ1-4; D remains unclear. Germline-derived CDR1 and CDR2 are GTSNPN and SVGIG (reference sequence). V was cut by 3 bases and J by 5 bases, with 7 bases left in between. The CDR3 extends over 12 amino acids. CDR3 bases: TGTGCCTGGAGCCCCGAAAATGAAAAACTGTTTTTT. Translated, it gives CAWSPENEKLFF.

In DNA form, the CDR3 reads TGTGCCAGCACCCTGGGGGGTTTAAGCACCGGGGAGCTGTTTTTT. Encoded protein: CASTLGGLSTGELFF. The genes are TRBV27 and TRBJ2-2, with TRBD2 as a possible D gene (6 bases). Per the germline V gene, CDR1 is MNHEY and CDR2 is SMNVEV (reference sequence). Trimming removed 7 bases from V and 4 bases from J, with 16 bases in between. This CDR3 is 15 amino acids long.

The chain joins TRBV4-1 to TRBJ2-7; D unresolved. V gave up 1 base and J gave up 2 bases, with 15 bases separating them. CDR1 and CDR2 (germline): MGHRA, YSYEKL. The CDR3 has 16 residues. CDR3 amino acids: CASSQVVESRPYEQYF. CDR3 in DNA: TGCGCCAGCAGCCAAGTTGTAGAAAGCCGCCCCTACGAGCAGTACTTC.

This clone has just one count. In DNA form, the CDR3 reads TGTGCTAGTGCCGGGACTGGATCGAACACCGGGGAGCTGTTTTTT. Translated, it gives CASAGTGSNTGELFF. This chain uses TRBV12-5 with TRBJ2-2; a weak D match, TRBD2 (6 bases). Germline lookup yields CDR1 LGHNT and CDR2 FRNRAP. V was pared by 7 bases and J by 0 bases, with 12 bases between. The CDR3 consists of 15 residues.

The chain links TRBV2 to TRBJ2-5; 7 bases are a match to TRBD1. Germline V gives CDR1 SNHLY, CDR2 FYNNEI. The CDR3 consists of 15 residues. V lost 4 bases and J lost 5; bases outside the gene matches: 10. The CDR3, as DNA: TGTGCCAGCAGTGCCCCCACAGGGGTTGGGGAGACCCAGTACTTC. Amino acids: CASSAPTGVGETQYF.

The CDR3 loop reads CASSQVCRGRRETQYF. Here the CDR3 DNA reads TGCGCCAGCAGTCAAGTTTGCAGGGGGCGCCGGGAGACCCAGTACTTC. The chain combines TRBV23-1 with TRBJ2-5; 8 bases line up with TRBD1. TRBV23-1 is classed as an ORF, of uncertain function. This CDR3 has 16 amino acids. J lost 5 bases, V lost 2 bases, and 10 bases had no gene match.

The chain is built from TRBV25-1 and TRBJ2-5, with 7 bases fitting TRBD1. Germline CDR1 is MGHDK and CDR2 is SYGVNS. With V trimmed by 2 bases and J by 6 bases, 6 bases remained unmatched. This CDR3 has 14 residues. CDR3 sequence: CASSEPGQLKTQYF. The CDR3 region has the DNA TGTGCCAGCAGTGAACCGGGACAGTTAAAGACCCAGTACTTC.

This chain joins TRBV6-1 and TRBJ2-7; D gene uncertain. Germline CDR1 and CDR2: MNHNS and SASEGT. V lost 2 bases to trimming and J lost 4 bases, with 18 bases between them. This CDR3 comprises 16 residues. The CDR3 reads CASSERLAAQLYEQYF. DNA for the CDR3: TGTGCCAGCAGTGAAAGGCTGGCAGCACAACTTTACGAGCAGTACTTC.